One sample yielded the 29 T cell receptor beta chains listed below, sequenced in a study of T cells in Graves' hyperthyroidism and ophthalmopathy. RNA transcripts were the template for amplifying TCR beta CDR3 regions. Primed by the HTBI set, a first-round RT-PCR was run on the TCR CDR3. TCRdb itself ran the multiplex PCR reads through MiXCR, one entry per CDR3 protein. Of some 500,000 distinct CDR3 sequences in the sample, around a quarter are singletons; the top ten hold 11%. The specimen was blood. The receptors were gathered from a woman in her 30s with Graves' ophthalmopathy.

The table lists this clonotype with a few counts. The chain links TRBV28 to TRBJ2-2; 13 nucleotides align to TRBD2. The CDR3 totals 17 residues. Germline CDR1 and CDR2: MDHEN and SYDVKM. V lost 4 bases and J lost 5; bases outside the gene matches: 7. The CDR3 DNA is TGTGCCAGCAGTTCTAGACTAGCGGGGGGCCCGACCGGGGAGCTGTTTTTT. It specifies CASSSRLAGGPTGELFF.

This clonotype was seen at least ten times. As DNA, the CDR3 is TGTGCCAGCAGCGCCAGACAGGGACCAACATTCTACGAGCAGTACTTC. It encodes CASSARQGPTFYEQYF. This rearrangement joins TRBV11-1 to TRBJ2-7; TRBD1 matches at 7 bases. From germline, CDR1 is SGHAT and CDR2 FQDESV (reference sequence). The CDR3 spans 16 residues. V shed 5 bases and J 3 bases; nucleotides not matched to a gene: 13.

CDR3 nucleotide sequence: TGTGCCAGCAGCCCGAAGGTGGGAGAGACCCAGTACTTC. Translation: CASSPKVGETQYF. The rearrangement joins TRBV13 to TRBJ2-5; D unresolved. V lost 5 bases to trimming and J lost 4 bases, with 11 bases between them. The CDR3 extends over 13 amino acids. Germline CDR1 PRHDT, CDR2 FYEKMQ (reference sequence).

This clonotype was detected many times. The genes are TRBV3-1 and TRBJ1-2; D uncertain. Between the trimmed V and J ends, which lost 5 bases and 1 base, there was a span of 8 bases. From germline, CDR1 is LGHDT and CDR2 YNNKEL (reference sequence). This CDR3 has 13 amino acids. CDR3 DNA sequence: TGTGCCAGCAGCGCCCGGGATAACTATGGCTACACCTTC. It is translated as CASSARDNYGYTF.

V gene TRBV9 combines with J gene TRBJ1-2; a weak D match, TRBD1 (6 bases). This CDR3 comprises 14 residues. Germline CDR1 is SGDLS and CDR2 is YYNGEE. V lost 0 bases and J 2 bases, leaving 8 bases between the germline ends. CDR3 nucleotide sequence: TGTGCCAGCAGCGTAGGAGGGGGGAACTATGGCTACACCTTC. It specifies CASSVGGGNYGYTF.

This clonotype was seen a handful of times. The chain combines TRBV5-1 with TRBJ2-7; 7 bases line up with TRBD1. This CDR3 region has 16 residues. CDR1 is SGHRS, CDR2 YFSETQ, per germline. The junction had 6 bases not matched to a gene; V was cut back by 0 bases and J by 0 bases. This CDR3 is CASSLVTGVTSYEQYF. CDR3 DNA: TGCGCCAGCAGCTTGGTAACAGGGGTCACCTCCTACGAGCAGTACTTC.

This clonotype was observed many times. The chain combines TRBV24-1 with TRBJ2-5; 9 bases are shared with TRBD1. The CDR3 spans 14 residues. V trimming: 4 bases; J trimming: 4 bases; junction bases outside the gene matches: 3. CDR1 KGHDR and CDR2 SFDVKD come from the germline V gene. The CDR3: CATSEGQGTETQYF. CDR3 bases: TGTGCCACCAGTGAGGGACAGGGAACAGAGACCCAGTACTTC.

This chain links TRBV19 with TRBJ1-1, with D uncertain. Germline V gene lookup returns CDR1 LNHDA and CDR2 SQIVND (reference sequence). The CDR3 spans 14 residues. Deletions cut 2 bases from V and 4 bases from J, with 11 bases between. The CDR3 nucleotides are TGTGCCAGTAGTATATGGGCCAGGAGCACTGAAGCTTTCTTT. Residues: CASSIWARSTEAFF. The variable domain in full, with the rest retrieved from reference TRBV19 and TRBJ1-1, is DGGITQSPKYLFRKEGQNVTLSCEQNLNHDAMYWYRQDPGQGLRLIYYSQIVNDFQKGDIAEGYSVSREKKESFPLTVTSAQKNPTAFYLCASSIWARSTEAFFGQGTRLTVV.

This clonotype was observed a handful of times. J is TRBJ1-3 and V is TRBV3-1, with D tentatively TRBD1 (5 bases). Trimming cost V 1 base and J 4 bases, with 11 bases left between them. This CDR3 comprises 15 residues. Germline loops: CDR1 LGHDT, CDR2 YNNKEL (reference sequence). In DNA form, the CDR3 reads TGTGCCAGCAGCCAAGGCGCGGGGGTCGGAAACACCATATATTTT. Translation: CASSQGAGVGNTIYF. Based on the CDR3 plus reference TRBV3-1 and TRBJ1-3, the full variable domain is DTAVSQTPKYLVTQMGNDKSIKCEQNLGHDTMYWYKQDSKKFLKIMFSYNNKELIINETVPNRFSPKSPDKAHLNLHINSLELGDSAVYFCASSQGAGVGNTIYFGEGSWLTVV.

This clonotype was seen only a few times. The chain joins TRBV12-3 or TRBV12-4 to TRBJ2-7; weak D call: TRBD1 (5 bases). V was pared by 3 bases and J by 6 bases, with 15 bases between. This CDR3 is 14 amino acids long. CDR3 sequence: CASSFLTGPSEQYF. In nucleotides, the CDR3 is TGTGCCAGCAGTTTTCTAACAGGCCCCAGCGAGCAGTACTTC.

This clonotype showed up many times. This rearrangement joins TRBV6-1 to TRBJ1-2, with unresolved D. Trimming left V 6 bases short and J 6 bases short, with 11 bases between. Germline CDR1 reads MNHNS; CDR2 reads SASEGT. The CDR3 extends over 12 amino acids. CDR3 sequence reads: CASRPDLNGYTF. The CDR3 nucleotides read TGTGCCAGCAGGCCAGACCTAAATGGCTACACCTTC.

This clonotype has at least ten counts. The chain links TRBV29-1 to TRBJ1-1; the D gene is possibly TRBD1 (5 bases). The V gene lost 7 bases and the J gene lost 5 bases, with 17 bases spanning the gap. This CDR3 has 13 residues. Germline V lookup: CDR1 SQVTM, CDR2 ANQGSEA. CDR3 coding DNA: TGCAGCGCTGTTATGGGGCGGCTAACTGAAGCTTTCTTT. Residues: CSAVMGRLTEAFF.

The J gene is TRBJ2-5, the V gene TRBV6-4, with TRBD1 identical over 12 bases. CDR3 length: 16 residues. Unmatched junction bases numbered 7, after V lost 4 bases and J lost 4 bases. Germline V gene data show CDR1 as MRHNA and CDR2 as SNTAGT. The CDR3: CASSASGTGGVETQYF. The CDR3 nucleotides read TGTGCCAGCAGTGCATCCGGGACAGGGGGCGTAGAGACCCAGTACTTC.

The chain employs TRBV11-1 and TRBJ2-2, with D possibly matching TRBD1 (6 bases). Germline V gene lookup returns CDR1 SGHAT and CDR2 FQDESV (reference sequence). The CDR3 consists of 13 residues. The V end was cut by 6 bases, the J end by 6 bases, with 11 bases between. CDR3 loop: CASSRQVPGELFF. The CDR3 DNA reads TGTGCCAGCAGTAGACAGGTCCCCGGGGAGCTGTTTTTT.

The V call is TRBV20-1, the J call TRBJ2-7, with unresolved D. The CDR3 length is 12 residues. Germline V gives CDR1 DFQATT, CDR2 SNEGSKA (reference sequence). The germline V and J ends were trimmed by 5 bases and 0 bases, with 8 bases remaining between them. Here the CDR3 DNA reads TGCAGTGCTGGGCGGAGCTCCTACGAGCAGTACTTC. The encoded protein is CSAGRSSYEQYF.

This clonotype was recorded at least ten times. The gene calls are TRBV10-3 and TRBJ1-1; TRBD1 matches 8 bases. J was trimmed by 1 base and V by 7 bases; bases with no gene match: 5. Germline-derived CDR1 and CDR2 are ENHRY and SYGVKD. The CDR3 consists of 14 residues. DNA of the CDR3: TGTGCCATCACCCGAGACAGGGGGAACACTGAAGCTTTCTTT. Translated, it gives CAITRDRGNTEAFF.

This clonotype was seen a few times. The V and J genes are TRBV2 and TRBJ2-5; 14 bases fit TRBD2. CDR3 size: 13 residues. Germline V gives CDR1 SNHLY, CDR2 FYNNEI. J lost 5 bases, V lost 9 bases, and 2 bases had no gene match. As DNA, the CDR3 is TGTGCCAGTGGACTAGCGGGGGGCGAGACCCAGTACTTC. Translation gives CASGLAGGETQYF.

V and J are TRBV27 and TRBJ1-3, with D uncertain. Germline assignment: CDR1 MNHEY and CDR2 SMNVEV (reference sequence). This CDR3 is 13 amino acids long. Trimming removed 0 bases at V and 4 bases at J, with 4 bases between. DNA of the CDR3: TGTGCCAGCAGTTTATCGGGGGGAAACACCATATATTTT. It is translated as CASSLSGGNTIYF.

The chain employs TRBV7-2 and TRBJ1-6, with D possibly being TRBD1 (5 bases). CDR1 is SGHTA and CDR2 is FQGNSA in the germline V gene. Trimming cost V 2 bases and J 2 bases, with 16 bases left between them. The CDR3 is 18 residues long. The CDR3 reads CASSLQRGASAYNSPLHF. CDR3 nucleotides: TGTGCCAGCAGCTTACAAAGGGGAGCGTCAGCCTATAATTCACCCCTCCACTTT.

In this sample, this clonotype turned up a few times. The chain links TRBV5-1 to TRBJ1-5, with TRBD1 identical over 10 bases. The CDR3 length is 17 residues. Germline CDR1 SGHRS, CDR2 YFSETQ. V lost 2 bases, J lost 3 bases, and 8 bases stayed unmatched. The CDR3 loop reads CASSLSPGTGDNQPQHF. CDR3 bases: TGCGCCAGCAGCTTAAGTCCCGGGACAGGGGACAATCAGCCCCAGCATTTT.

This clonotype has a count of ten or more. The V and J genes are TRBV10-3 and TRBJ2-7; tentative D call: TRBD1 (5 bases). The CDR3 spans 13 residues. Germline V gene data show CDR1 as ENHRY and CDR2 as SYGVKD. Trimming stripped 0 bases from V and 4 bases from J, with 7 bases between. This CDR3 is CAISESRVYEQYF. Here the CDR3 DNA reads TGTGCCATCAGTGAGTCCAGGGTTTACGAGCAGTACTTC.

The rearrangement links TRBV25-1 to TRBJ1-5, with TRBD1 matching over 10 bases. Germline V gene lookup returns CDR1 MGHDK and CDR2 SYGVNS. The CDR3 is made up of 14 amino acids. V was clipped by 6 bases and J by 4 bases; unmatched bases: 3. CDR3 bases: TGTGCCAGCAGAGGGACAGGGGTTAATCAGCCCCAGCATTTT. This translates into CASRGTGVNQPQHF.

The chain couples TRBV27 to TRBJ1-6, with TRBD1 as a possible D gene (5 bases). The CDR3 has 16 amino acids. V lost 3 bases and J lost 1, with 10 bases in between. Germline CDR1 reads MNHEY; CDR2 reads SMNVEV (reference sequence). The DNA of the CDR3 is TGTGCCAGCAGTTTGGAGGGGATATCCTATAATTCACCCCTCCACTTT. This codes for CASSLEGISYNSPLHF.

On this clonotype itself: A read error is likely, as this CDR3 ends without the conserved phenylalanine or tryptophan. The genes are TRBV28 and TRBJ2-7; 10 nucleotides match TRBD1. Germline V gene sequence: CDR1 MDHEN, CDR2 SYDVKM. This CDR3 has 14 residues. V was clipped by 5 bases and J by 5 bases; unmatched bases: 6. The CDR3 DNA sequence: TGTGCCAGCAGTGCCGGGACAGGGGCGGACGAGCAGTACTCC. It specifies CASSAGTGADEQYS.

This chain uses TRBV30 with TRBJ1-1; 7 positions match TRBD1. CDR1 is GTSNPN and CDR2 is SVGIG in the germline V gene (reference sequence). After removal of 3 bases from V and 9 bases from J, the junction contained 4 bases not matched to a gene. This CDR3 is 11 amino acids long. The CDR3 is CAWRAGGQAFF. The CDR3 DNA sequence: TGTGCCTGGAGGGCAGGGGGGCAAGCTTTCTTT.

This clonotype was detected once. V is TRBV7-3 and J is TRBJ2-2, with 14 bases fitting TRBD2. With 5 bases clipped from V and 6 bases from J, the junction kept 2 bases outside the gene matches. This CDR3 has 15 residues. Germline CDR1 is SGHTA and CDR2 is FQGTGA. This CDR3 is CASSQGLAGAGELFF. The CDR3 nucleotides are TGTGCCAGCAGCCAGGGACTAGCGGGAGCCGGGGAGCTGTTTTTT.

At least ten counts were recorded for this clonotype. The chain joins TRBV11-2 to TRBJ2-2, with a weak D call TRBD2 (7 bases). This CDR3 region has 17 residues. V lost 1 base and J lost 2, with 14 bases in between. Looked up from germline, CDR1 is SGHAT and CDR2 is FQNNGV. The CDR3 sequence: CASSLVRRGPNTGELFF. CDR3 nucleotides: TGTGCCAGCAGCTTAGTACGGCGGGGGCCCAACACCGGGGAGCTGTTTTTT.

This clonotype occurred many times. This sequence joins TRBV6-2 or TRBV6-3 and TRBJ2-2, with a possible D match to TRBD1 (6 bases). Germline CDR1 and CDR2: MNHEY and SVGEGT. This CDR3 has 14 amino acids. Trimming took off 8 bases at V and 0 bases at J, with 10 bases between the two ends. CDR3 in amino acids: CASLQGPNTGELFF. CDR3 coding DNA: TGTGCCAGCCTACAGGGCCCGAACACCGGGGAGCTGTTTTTT.

This clonotype was detected only a few times. This chain connects TRBV3-1 to TRBJ2-4; TRBD2 agrees at 8 bases. Germline CDR1 and CDR2: LGHDT and YNNKEL (reference sequence). The CDR3 runs to 18 residues. Unmatched junction bases numbered 16, after V lost 5 bases and J lost 4 bases. The CDR3 coding sequence is TGTGCCAGCAGCGATTCGACTAGCGACTATCTAATAAAAAACATTCAGTACTTC. As protein: CASSDSTSDYLIKNIQYF.